The source of this T cell receptor beta chain is a study of blood T cells in healthy people across ages. At the level of the study: Per every two T cells, about one barcoded beta molecule was captured by template switching.

A J-beta primer mix and a sample-barcoded 5' primer were used in a second PCR of roughly 7 to 12 cycles. TCRdb redid the calling of the 5' RACE reads with MiXCR, one entry per CDR3 protein. The sample lists approximately 830,000 distinct CDR3 sequences; approximately 65% were seen once. Researchers isolated at least 7 million PBMCs per sample. Looked up from germline, CDR1 is DFQATT and CDR2 is SNEGSKA (reference sequence). This CDR3 is 16 amino acids long. With 0 bases clipped from V and 8 bases from J, the junction kept 8 bases outside the gene matches. Study results and caveats: The fall in TCR beta diversity per million T cells was roughly linear with age.

About this clonotype: Its antigen is not identified.

The gene calls are TRBV20-1 and TRBJ2-3, with 13 bases identical to TRBD2. The sample consisted of blood. This clonotype was sampled from a man younger than 45 in good health. The CDR3 protein is CSARDSGLAGLRTQYF. CDR3 coding DNA: TGCAGTGCTAGAGATTCGGGACTAGCGGGACTGCGTACGCAGTATTTT.